These 9 T cell receptor beta chains share one sample of origin, sequenced in a study of CD8 T cells in ankylosing spondylitis. TCRdb recomputed calls from the 5' RACE reads with MiXCR, one row per CDR3 protein. Of approximately 110,000 distinct CDR3 sequences in the sample, less than 25% are singletons; the top ten hold 10% to 15%. Sequenced: synovial fluid, either unsorted or a sorted T cell fraction (not recorded which). The source of these receptors is a male donor with ankylosing spondylitis.

This clonotype was counted a few times. The V gene is TRBV19, the J gene TRBJ2-2; no clear D gene. V dropped 1 base and J dropped 1 base, with 4 bases sitting between them. CDR3 length equals 14 residues. In germline, CDR1 is LNHDA, CDR2 SQIVND (reference sequence). CDR3 region: CASSIGGNTGELFF. DNA for the CDR3: TGTGCCAGTAGTATAGGCGGGAACACCGGGGAGCTGTTTTTT.

The V call is TRBV28, the J call TRBJ2-1, with D unclear. This CDR3 has 14 residues. The V end lost 2 bases, the J end lost 7 bases, and 12 bases lay between the germline ends. Germline V gene data show CDR1 as MDHEN and CDR2 as SYDVKM. CDR3 amino acids: CASSLPLDGNEQFF. The CDR3 nucleotides are TGTGCCAGCAGTTTACCCCTCGATGGGAATGAGCAGTTCTTC.

This chain connects TRBV24-1 to TRBJ1-2; 9 positions agree with TRBD1. Losses at the gene ends were 7 bases for V and 5 bases for J; bases not matched to a gene: 13. This CDR3 contains 16 residues. Germline CDR1 and CDR2: KGHDR and SFDVKD. CDR3 sequence reads: CATSSTLPGQGYGYTF. The CDR3 bases are TGTGCCACCAGCTCCACATTACCGGGACAGGGATATGGCTACACCTTC.

The sample holds one count of this clonotype. This sequence joins TRBV15 and TRBJ2-1, with D tentatively TRBD2 (5 bases). Germline lookup yields CDR1 LNHNV and CDR2 YYDKDF (reference sequence). Trimming left V 0 bases short and J 3 bases short, with 9 bases between. The CDR3 contains 15 residues. CDR3 in amino acids: CATSRDQADYNEQFF. In DNA, the CDR3 is TGTGCCACCAGCAGAGACCAAGCGGACTACAATGAGCAGTTCTTC. Together with reference TRBV15 and TRBJ2-1, the CDR3 gives the full variable domain: DAMVIQNPRYQVTQFGKPVTLSCSQTLNHNVMYWYQQKSSQAPKLLFHYYDKDFNNEADTPDNFQSRRPNTSFCFLDIRSPGLGDTAMYLCATSRDQADYNEQFFGPGTRLTVL.

The table lists this clonotype with many counts. V is TRBV5-1 and J is TRBJ1-2; 8 nucleotides match TRBD1. CDR3 length: 15 residues. In germline, CDR1 is SGHRS, CDR2 YFSETQ. Trimming cost V 3 bases and J 4 bases; bases outside gene matches: 8. DNA for the CDR3: TGCGCCAGCAGCTCTGGACAGGGTCCCTTCTATGGCTACACCTTC. Encoded protein: CASSSGQGPFYGYTF. Variable domain in full (rest from reference TRBV5-1 and TRBJ1-2): KAGVTQTPRYLIKTRGQQVTLSCSPISGHRSVSWYQQTPGQGLQFLFEYFSETQRNKGNFPGRFSGRQFSNSRSEMNVSTLELGDSALYLCASSSGQGPFYGYTFGSGTRLTVV.

The CDR3 DNA reads as TGTGCCAGTAGTGTTCAACCCGGGACACTGAACACTGAAGCTTTCTTT. Encoded protein: CASSVQPGTLNTEAFF. The rearrangement joins TRBV19 to TRBJ1-1, with TRBD1 as a possible D gene (6 bases). This CDR3 comprises 16 residues. Trimming cost V 5 bases and J 0 bases, with 16 bases left between them. CDR1 and CDR2 (germline): LNHDA, SQIVND (reference sequence).

This clonotype was observed a handful of times. This chain joins TRBV6-5 and TRBJ1-3, with D tentatively TRBD1 (6 bases). V lost 3 bases and J lost 0, with 18 bases in between. CDR3 length: 18 residues. CDR1 and CDR2 from the germline V gene are MNHEY and SVGAGI. The CDR3 nucleotides read TGTGCCAGCAGTTATCAAGCTCCCGGGACAATCTCTGGAAACACCATATATTTT. Residues: CASSYQAPGTISGNTIYF.

This chain links TRBV13 with TRBJ2-1; no firm D call. V was clipped by 0 bases and J by 6 bases, with 6 bases between them. CDR1 is PRHDT, CDR2 FYEKMQ, per germline (reference sequence). This CDR3 spans 13 amino acids. This CDR3 reads CASSLGILNEQFF. CDR3 sequence (DNA): TGTGCCAGCAGCTTAGGGATCCTCAATGAGCAGTTCTTC.

This chain uses TRBV25-1 with TRBJ2-3, with a possible D match to TRBD2 (6 bases). This CDR3 comprises 14 residues. CDR1 and CDR2 (germline): MGHDK, SYGVNS. V lost 6 bases and J 4 bases, leaving 14 bases between the germline ends. The CDR3: CASSHGSGADTQYF. Written as DNA, the CDR3 is TGTGCCAGCAGCCACGGGAGTGGGGCAGATACGCAGTATTTT.